This TCR beta chain was observed in a study of PD-L1 blockade in urothelial cancer. Study-wide background: Patients initiated atezolizumab around 2014 at 1,200 mg intravenously every 3 weeks. There were a median of about 140,000 T cells in blood samples. Analysis of the blood was performed 3 weeks (second dose) and 6 weeks after treatment start.

There are 11 residues in the CDR3. The germline CDR1 and CDR2 sequences are DFQATT and SNEGSKA (reference sequence). Assay: immunoSEQ multiplex PCR; the TCRdb copy retains only in-frame clones and omits some. This repertoire shows more than 50,000 clones, roughly 87% found once; its top ten account for almost 4.5%. The receptor was derived from a man aged 65 to 79 with urothelial cancer. The sequencing used PBMCs, collected around atezolizumab (anti-PD-L1) treatment. The V and J genes are TRBV20-1 and TRBJ2-3; 12 bases agree with TRBD2. CDR3 DNA: TGCAGGGGACTAGCGGGAGATACGCAGTATTTT. Its translation is CRGLAGDTQYF.